These T cell receptor beta chains were read from a single sample in a study of molecular identifiers for immune sequencing clone quantification. TCRdb re-derived calls from the PCR reads in MiXCR, one entry per CDR3 protein. The top ten hold roughly 0.99% of the sample, which has just over 35,000 distinct CDR3 sequences, approximately 19% seen once. Sequenced input: naive CD8+ T cells from blood, with Jurkat cell RNA spiked in. The origin of the receptors is a human donor in good health. Some libraries in this study had Jurkat cell RNA spiked in. CDR3s include the opening cysteine and the closing phenylalanine or tryptophan. D genes are given only for firm matches. For some rows the clone size is stated as once, few or many, or as a class when expanded; others skip it.

d_gene,v_gene,j_gene,abundance,CDR3aa,CDR3nt
TRBD2,TRBV19,TRBJ2-3,many,CASSRLAGGFTDTQYF,TGTGCCAGTAGCCGACTAGCGGGGGGCTTCACAGATACGCAGTATTTT
TRBD1,TRBV28,TRBJ2-7,.,CASSFDRGPHEQYF,TGTGCCAGCAGTTTCGACAGGGGGCCTCACGAGCAGTACTTC
.,TRBV6-2/TRBV6-3,TRBJ2-7,.,CASSSLKGSYEQYF,TGTGCCAGCAGTTCACTGAAGGGCTCCTACGAGCAGTACTTC
.,TRBV19,TRBJ2-7,many,CASSAPGPEQYF,TGTGCCAGTAGTGCCCCGGGACCGGAGCAGTACTTC
TRBD1,TRBV27,TRBJ2-5,few,CASSPGTGGKKTQYF,TGTGCCAGCAGTCCCGGGACAGGGGGCAAAAAGACCCAGTACTTC
TRBD2,TRBV6-5,TRBJ2-5,many,CASRSLAGSETQYF,TGTGCCAGCAGGTCACTAGCGGGTTCAGAGACCCAGTACTTC
.,TRBV30,TRBJ1-6,many,CAWSSDTLGILHSPLHF,TGTGCCTGGAGTTCCGACACCTTGGGGATCCTACATTCACCCCTCCACTTT
TRBD1,TRBV7-2,TRBJ2-7,medium-sized,CASSQYPPDRSFRYEQYF,TGTGCCAGCAGTCAATATCCACCGGACAGGTCCTTTAGGTACGAGCAGTACTTC
.,TRBV7-9,TRBJ2-7,.,CASSSSPASSPYEQYF,TGTGCCAGCAGCTCTAGCCCAGCCAGCTCCCCCTACGAGCAGTACTTC
TRBD1,TRBV4-2,TRBJ1-1,.,CASSRVGQANTEAFF,TGTGCCAGCAGTCGAGTTGGACAGGCGAACACTGAAGCTTTCTTT
TRBD1,TRBV6-5,TRBJ2-7,many,CASSLQGATYEQYF,TGTGCCAGCAGTCTACAGGGGGCGACCTACGAGCAGTACTTC
TRBD2,TRBV27,TRBJ2-1,few,CASSPRTSGNSYNEQFF,TGTGCCAGCAGTCCGCGGACTAGCGGGAACTCCTACAATGAGCAGTTCTTC
.,TRBV4-1,TRBJ1-2,many,CASSQNTGLTGYGYTF,TGCGCCAGCAGCCAAAACACAGGGCTTACTGGCTATGGCTACACCTTC
.,TRBV3-1,TRBJ2-3,.,CASSQGWSTDTQYF,TGTGCCAGCAGCCAAGGATGGAGCACAGATACGCAGTATTTT
.,TRBV11-2,TRBJ2-7,many,CASSLDYPSYEQYF,TGTGCCAGCAGCTTAGATTATCCCAGCTACGAGCAGTACTTC
TRBD1,TRBV6-2/TRBV6-3,TRBJ1-5,many,CASSWDRSNSYSNQPQHF,TGTGCCAGCAGTTGGGACAGAAGTAACAGTTATAGCAATCAGCCCCAGCATTTT
.,TRBV3-1,TRBJ2-2,many,CASSQDSNTGELFF,TGTGCCAGCAGCCAAGACTCGAACACCGGGGAGCTGTTTTTT
.,TRBV4-1,TRBJ2-2,.,CASRGGSWMNTGELFF,TGCGCCAGCAGGGGGGGCAGTTGGATGAACACCGGGGAGCTGTTTTTT
.,TRBV19,TRBJ1-2,few,CASSLGGALYYGYTF,TGTGCCAGTAGTCTGGGGGGCGCATTGTACTATGGCTACACCTTC
.,TRBV20-1,TRBJ1-1,many,CSARVVLAFF,TGCAGTGCTAGAGTAGTCTTAGCTTTCTTT
.,TRBV27,TRBJ2-5,.,CASSRDLGDETQYF,TGTGCCAGCAGCCGAGACCTCGGCGATGAGACCCAGTACTTC
.,TRBV6-1,TRBJ2-2,many,CASNPGGVYTGELFF,TGTGCCAGCAATCCAGGCGGCGTCTACACCGGGGAGCTGTTTTTT
.,TRBV6-6,TRBJ2-1,many,CASSYSQGRDEQFF,TGTGCCAGCAGTTACTCCCAGGGCCGGGATGAGCAGTTCTTC
TRBD1,TRBV20-1,TRBJ1-4,many,CSASRPQGTNEKLFF,TGCAGTGCTTCCCGTCCACAGGGGACTAATGAAAAACTGTTTTTT
.,TRBV10-3,TRBJ1-5,many,CAISESKGGYSNQPQHF,TGTGCCATCAGTGAGTCGAAGGGGGGTTATAGCAATCAGCCCCAGCATTTT
TRBD1,TRBV7-8,TRBJ1-1,many,CASSLVLSLTGGQDGTEAFF,TGTGCCAGCAGCTTAGTTCTCAGCCTGACAGGGGGCCAGGACGGCACTGAAGCTTTCTTT
.,TRBV6-1,TRBJ2-1,many,CASSEGESVGFF,TGTGCCAGCAGTGAAGGGGAGAGCGTAGGGTTCTTC
TRBD1,TRBV6-5,TRBJ1-4,many,CASSYGAGGEEKLFF,TGTGCCAGCAGTTACGGGGCAGGGGGCGAGGAAAAACTGTTTTTT
TRBD1,TRBV19,TRBJ2-7,many,CASSKWDRDDEQYF,TGTGCCAGTAGTAAATGGGACAGGGACGACGAGCAGTACTTC
.,TRBV19,TRBJ2-7,.,CASRGAPSYEQYF,TGTGCCAGCCGCGGGGCACCATCATACGAGCAGTACTTC
TRBD1,TRBV13,TRBJ1-1,many,CASSEETGVVTEAFF,TGTGCCAGCAGCGAAGAGACAGGGGTGGTCACTGAAGCTTTCTTT
.,TRBV12-3/TRBV12-4,TRBJ2-5,.,CASSLAQGQETQYF,TGTGCCAGCAGTTTGGCGCAGGGCCAAGAGACCCAGTACTTC
.,TRBV28,TRBJ2-3,medium-sized,CASSSPRSTDTQYF,TGTGCCAGCAGTAGCCCCCGAAGTACAGATACGCAGTATTTT
.,TRBV12-3/TRBV12-4,TRBJ2-7,few,CASSFMGPLGEQYF,TGTGCCAGCAGTTTTATGGGGCCTCTAGGCGAGCAGTACTTC
.,TRBV27,TRBJ2-3,many,CASSFVGYSTDTQYF,TGTGCCAGCAGCTTCGTCGGATATAGCACAGATACGCAGTATTTT
.,TRBV5-6,TRBJ2-3,.,CASSLVRASTDTQYF,TGTGCCAGCAGCTTGGTGAGAGCTAGCACAGATACGCAGTATTTT
TRBD2,TRBV4-1,TRBJ2-1,many,CASSQEAASGRLYNEQFF,TGCGCCAGCAGCCAAGAAGCGGCTAGCGGGAGGTTGTACAATGAGCAGTTCTTC
TRBD1,TRBV2,TRBJ2-7,few,CASSEWQGVLNEQYF,TGTGCCAGCAGTGAATGGCAGGGGGTGCTGAACGAGCAGTACTTC
TRBD1,TRBV5-4,TRBJ1-1,many,CASSAAGGTEAFF,TGTGCCAGCAGCGCGGCAGGGGGCACTGAAGCTTTCTTT
TRBD2,TRBV28,TRBJ2-3,many,CASSLYPAGSTDTQYF,TGTGCCAGCAGTTTATATCCAGCGGGAAGCACAGATACGCAGTATTTT
.,TRBV7-8,TRBJ2-1,many,CASSSPRVFEQFF,TGTGCCAGCAGCTCACCCAGGGTGTTTGAGCAGTTCTTC
.,TRBV19,TRBJ2-1,.,CASSKYVRNEQFF,TGTGCCAGTAGTAAGTATGTGCGCAATGAGCAGTTCTTC
TRBD1,TRBV4-3,TRBJ2-3,many,CASSQTTGTVTDTQYF,TGCGCCAGCAGCCAAACGACCGGGACAGTCACAGATACGCAGTATTTT
.,TRBV6-1,TRBJ2-1,many,CASSEAHPGNEQFF,TGTGCCAGCAGTGAGGCTCACCCTGGCAATGAGCAGTTCTTC
.,TRBV19,TRBJ1-1,.,CASSRPGITEVFF,TGTGCCAGTAGTCGCCCAGGGATCACTGAAGTTTTCTTT
.,TRBV12-3/TRBV12-4,TRBJ1-5,many,CASSFSLGNQPQHF,TGTGCCAGCAGTTTCTCGCTTGGCAATCAGCCCCAGCATTTT
.,TRBV4-3,TRBJ2-3,many,CASSLFGRAADTQYF,TGCGCCAGCAGCCTTTTTGGCAGGGCGGCAGATACGCAGTATTTT
.,TRBV13,TRBJ2-1,many,CASRSEADEQFF,TGTGCCAGCAGGTCGGAGGCGGATGAGCAGTTCTTC
.,TRBV7-2,TRBJ2-7,many,CASSSRPTGPTSYEQYF,TGTGCCAGCAGTAGTAGGCCTACAGGCCCGACCTCCTACGAGCAGTACTTC
TRBD2,TRBV6-2/TRBV6-3,TRBJ2-3,few,CASSYSGSWTSGDSGPDTQYF,TGTGCCAGCAGTTACTCAGGGTCGTGGACTAGCGGGGATAGCGGCCCAGATACGCAGTATTTT
TRBD2,TRBV28,TRBJ2-7,.,CASSPSGNRYEQYF,TGTGCCAGCAGCCCTAGCGGGAATCGCTACGAGCAGTACTTC
.,TRBV6-5,TRBJ2-7,.,CVSSYSRSGAKYEQYF,TGTGTCAGCAGTTACTCGAGGTCAGGGGCTAAGTACGAGCAGTACTTC
.,TRBV19,TRBJ2-1,few,CASSIDYYNEQFF,TGTGCCAGTAGTATTGACTACTACAATGAGCAGTTCTTC
.,TRBV5-8,TRBJ1-5,few,CASSWTVNQPQHF,TGTGCCAGCAGCTGGACAGTCAATCAGCCCCAGCATTTT
TRBD2,TRBV4-1,TRBJ2-5,many,CASSLRTSGQETQYF,TGCGCCAGCAGCCTTCGGACTAGCGGGCAAGAGACCCAGTACTTC
.,TRBV20-1,TRBJ2-5,many,CSARFLYQETQYF,TGCAGTGCTAGATTCCTCTACCAAGAGACCCAGTACTTC
TRBD1,TRBV2,TRBJ1-1,few,CASTGQGLTEAFF,TGTGCCAGCACCGGACAGGGGCTCACTGAAGCTTTCTTT
.,TRBV12-3/TRBV12-4,TRBJ1-1,.,CASCSSTEAFF,TGTGCCAGCTGTAGTAGCACTGAAGCTTTCTTT
.,TRBV9,TRBJ2-3,many,CASSLYHGASTDTQYF,TGTGCCAGCAGCCTTTACCATGGGGCCTCCACAGATACGCAGTATTTT